Sequencing of this T cell receptor beta chain was carried out in a study of tumour-infiltrating T cells in Burkitt lymphoma. Only in-frame clones appear in the TCRdb table, and some are missing; sequencing was by immunoSEQ multiplex PCR. The sample yields tens of thousands of clones, 31% seen once. Germline loops: CDR1 MNHEY, CDR2 SMNVEV (reference sequence). The CDR3 covers 16 residues. The V and J ends lost 1 base and 7 bases, in that order; junction bases with no gene match: 11. Sequences were obtained from tumor tissue. This clonotype originated in a human donor with Burkitt lymphoma. The V call is TRBV27, the J call TRBJ1-2, with 8 bases that match TRBD1. CDR3 in DNA: TGTGCCAGCAGTTTATTGGTCAGGGGGCGCCTAGGTGGCTACACCTTC. It encodes CASSLLVRGRLGGYTF.